Following are 24 T cell receptor beta chains from one sample sequenced in a study of T-cell reconstitution after alpha-beta-depleted transplantation in children. Unique molecular identifiers were used to barcode this TCRbeta library. TCRdb processed the PCR reads anew with MiXCR; each CDR3 protein has one entry. The sample has about 420,000 distinct CDR3 sequences, about a tenth seen once; the top ten hold nearly 5.5%. Sequencing was performed on PBMCs from the stem cell graft donor, taken from the stem cell graft. The source is a human donor who donated a stem cell graft to a child with acute myeloid leukemia.

This clonotype was counted between two and nine times. The chain has TRBV6-1 and TRBJ2-7, with 14 bases identical to TRBD2. Trimming removed 5 bases from V and 4 bases from J; junction bases left unmatched: 4. The length of the CDR3 is 15 residues. CDR1 and CDR2 (germline): MNHNS, SASEGT. CDR3 sequence: CASSRTSGGPYEQYV. DNA for the CDR3: TGTGCCAGCAGTCGGACTAGCGGGGGGCCGTACGAGCAGTACGTC.

This clonotype was seen at least ten times. The rearrangement uses TRBV12-3 or TRBV12-4 and TRBJ1-4; 9 positions match TRBD1. V lost 6 bases and J lost 5; bases outside the gene matches: 4. CDR3 length equals 14 residues. Here the CDR3 reads CASRTGTGNEKLFF. CDR3 nucleotide sequence: TGTGCCAGCAGGACCGGGACAGGGAATGAAAAACTGTTTTTT.

V is TRBV10-2 and J is TRBJ2-1; D perhaps matches TRBD2 (6 bases). The CDR3 spans 18 residues. Germline V gene sequence: CDR1 WSHSY, CDR2 SAAADI. V gave up 3 bases and J gave up 4 bases, with 22 bases separating them. The CDR3 nucleotides read TGCGCCAGCAGTGAAATCTCTTTGGCGGGGAGAAGGTACAATGAGCAGTTCTTC. Translation: CASSEISLAGRRYNEQFF.

This clonotype was seen more than once but under ten times. The chain links TRBV12-3 or TRBV12-4 to TRBJ2-2; perhaps TRBD2 as D (6 bases). The CDR3 runs to 15 residues. Between the trimmed V and J ends, which lost 3 bases and 3 bases, there was a span of 11 bases. CDR3 region: CASSLVAVDTGELFF. The CDR3, as DNA: TGTGCCAGCAGTTTGGTAGCGGTCGACACCGGGGAGCTGTTTTTT.

This clonotype has a handful of counts. The rearrangement links TRBV29-1 to TRBJ1-1; a weak D match, TRBD1 (6 bases). CDR1 and CDR2 from the germline V gene are SQVTM and ANQGSEA. The CDR3 totals 14 residues. The V end lost 6 bases, the J end lost 1 base, and 15 bases lay between the germline ends. The CDR3 sequence is CSVPRRGPNTEAFF. The CDR3 DNA reads as TGCAGCGTCCCTAGACGGGGGCCGAACACTGAAGCTTTCTTT.

This clonotype was detected a few times. This chain uses TRBV5-1 with TRBJ2-7, with 8 nucleotides matching TRBD1. The CDR3 is 12 residues long. Looked up from germline, CDR1 is SGHRS and CDR2 is YFSETQ. Trimming took 4 bases from V and 10 from J; bases not matched to a gene: 7. As DNA, the CDR3 is TGCGCCAGCAGCGAACCGGGACAGGTTCAGTACTTC. Protein: CASSEPGQVQYF.

This clonotype has a handful of counts. The chain employs TRBV20-1 and TRBJ2-1; D may correspond to TRBD1 or TRBD2 (7 bases each). V was cut by 3 bases and J by 5 bases, with 26 bases left in between. The CDR3 covers 18 residues. Germline V gene data show CDR1 as DFQATT and CDR2 as SNEGSKA (reference sequence). For the CDR3, the DNA is TGCAGTGCTAGGACTTCTGCAAACAGGGGACTACTTGACAATGAGCAGTTCTTC. It translates to CSARTSANRGLLDNEQFF.

The genes are TRBV6-1 and TRBJ1-6, with D uncertain. Trimming shortened V by 6 bases and J by 7 bases, and 10 bases separated the two germline ends. Germline loops: CDR1 MNHNS, CDR2 SASEGT. CDR3 length: 13 residues. CDR3 bases: TGTGCCAGCAGGGCCATCATGAATTCACCCCTCCACTTT. Its translation: CASRAIMNSPLHF.

This clonotype came up many times. The V gene is TRBV29-1, the J gene TRBJ1-1; the D gene is possibly TRBD1 (6 bases). The germline CDR1 and CDR2 sequences are SQVTM and ANQGSEA. The length of the CDR3 is 14 residues. The V and J ends lost 4 bases and 4 bases respectively, with 16 bases between them. CDR3 DNA sequence: TGCAGCGTTGCCTTAGGGGGGGCTGGCACTGAAGCTTTCTTT. It encodes CSVALGGAGTEAFF.

This clonotype was recorded at least ten times. The genes are TRBV5-5 and TRBJ2-2; no clear D gene. Germline-derived CDR1 and CDR2 are SGHKS and YYEKEE (reference sequence). This CDR3 region has 15 residues. V lost 4 bases, J lost 5 bases, and 15 bases lay in between. CDR3 amino acids: CASSVQVVETGELFF. CDR3 nucleotides: TGTGCCAGCAGCGTCCAGGTTGTGGAGACCGGGGAGCTGTTTTTT.

Ten or more counts support this clonotype. This chain links TRBV9 with TRBJ2-7; 9 nucleotides align to TRBD2. J gave up 3 bases and V 0 bases, and 1 base lay outside the gene matches. The CDR3 loop spans 14 amino acids. Germline V gene data show CDR1 as SGDLS and CDR2 as YYNGEE. The CDR3 sequence is CASSVGSGSYEQYF. The CDR3 nucleotides are TGTGCCAGCAGCGTAGGTAGCGGGAGCTACGAGCAGTACTTC.

This clonotype was counted only a few times. The chain carries TRBV20-1 and TRBJ2-5, with TRBD1 matching over 8 bases. Unmatched junction bases numbered 6, after V lost 3 bases and J lost 3 bases. The CDR3 has 14 amino acids. Germline CDR1 reads DFQATT; CDR2 reads SNEGSKA (reference sequence). CDR3 sequence (DNA): TGCAGTGCTAGTCCCAAGGACAGGGAAGAGACCCAGTACTTC. It encodes CSASPKDREETQYF.

This clonotype turned up a few times. The gene calls are TRBV20-1 and TRBJ1-6; D is ambiguous. Trimming took off 6 bases at V and 9 bases at J, with 9 bases between the two ends. This CDR3 has 11 residues. The germline CDR1 and CDR2 sequences are DFQATT and SNEGSKA (reference sequence). The CDR3 DNA reads as TGCAGTGCGAGATTTAGTTCACCCCTCCACTTT. Protein: CSARFSSPLHF.

This clonotype has only a few counts. V gene TRBV20-1 combines with J gene TRBJ2-7; unclear D gene. This CDR3 is 15 amino acids long. With 3 bases removed from V and 0 bases from J, the gap between germline ends came to 15 bases. Germline-derived CDR1 and CDR2 are DFQATT and SNEGSKA (reference sequence). CDR3 sequence (DNA): TGCAGTGCTAGGCTGGGTTTGACCAGCTCCTACGAGCAGTACTTC. It yields the protein CSARLGLTSSYEQYF.

The J gene is TRBJ2-7, the V gene TRBV28; D remains ambiguous. The CDR3 is 11 amino acids. Germline CDR1 and CDR2: MDHEN and SYDVKM. Trimming left V 6 bases short and J 3 bases short, with 6 bases between. The CDR3 sequence is CASSNLYEQYV. CDR3 nucleotide sequence: TGTGCCAGCAGCAACCTCTACGAGCAGTACGTC.

This clonotype was seen only a few times. This chain links TRBV20-1 with TRBJ1-2; 9 bases fit TRBD1. Losses at the gene ends were 5 bases for V and 5 bases for J; bases not matched to a gene: 3. This CDR3 is built from 12 residues. Germline V gene data show CDR1 as DFQATT and CDR2 as SNEGSKA (reference sequence). This chain's CDR3 is CSAWDRDYGYTF. The CDR3 nucleotides are TGCAGTGCTTGGGACAGGGATTATGGCTACACCTTC.

The V gene is TRBV10-3, the J gene TRBJ2-1; perhaps TRBD2 as D (5 bases). V was trimmed by 0 bases and J by 2 bases, leaving 11 bases between them. This CDR3 is 16 amino acids long. In germline, CDR1 is ENHRY, CDR2 SYGVKD. The CDR3 spells CAISESVVAPYNEQFF. DNA of the CDR3: TGTGCCATCAGTGAGTCCGTTGTAGCGCCCTACAATGAGCAGTTCTTC.

The chain recombines TRBV18 with TRBJ1-4; 9 bases match TRBD1. The length of the CDR3 is 15 residues. Germline trimming cut 4 bases from V and 8 bases from J; bases unmatched to any gene: 8. The germline V gene has CDR1 KGHSH and CDR2 LQKENI. For the CDR3, the DNA is TGTGCCAGCTCACAGGGACAGGGCGGCTTAGAAAAACTGTTTTTT. Amino acids: CASSQGQGGLEKLFF.

This chain uses TRBV12-3 or TRBV12-4 with TRBJ2-2; TRBD2 matches at 12 bases. Losses at the gene ends were 6 bases for V and 5 bases for J; bases not matched to a gene: 4. This CDR3 contains 15 residues. DNA of the CDR3: TGTGCCAGCAGGTGGACTAGCGGGGAGACCGGGGAGCTGTTTTTT. It translates to CASRWTSGETGELFF.

The chain employs TRBV7-9 and TRBJ1-2, with 7 nucleotides matching TRBD1. The CDR3 is 13 residues long. Germline CDR1 is SEHNR and CDR2 is FQNEAQ (reference sequence). The junction had 5 bases not matched to a gene; V was cut back by 4 bases and J by 6 bases. CDR3 protein: CASSWDSPNGYTF. DNA of the CDR3: TGTGCCAGCAGCTGGGACAGCCCCAATGGCTACACCTTC.

This rearrangement joins TRBV7-8 to TRBJ1-2; D gene ambiguous. Germline assignment: CDR1 SGHVS and CDR2 FQNEAQ. Trimming shortened V by 3 bases and J by 2 bases, and 13 bases separated the two germline ends. The CDR3 loop spans 15 amino acids. The CDR3 loop is CASSLVLGSNYGYTF. The CDR3 coding sequence is TGTGCCAGCAGCTTGGTCCTGGGCTCGAACTATGGCTACACCTTC. Full variable domain (missing parts from reference TRBV7-8 and TRBJ1-2): GAGVSQSPRYKVAKRGQDVALRCDPISGHVSLFWYQQALGQGPEFLTYFQNEAQLDKSGLPSDRFFAERPEGSVSTLKIQRTQQEDSAVYLCASSLVLGSNYGYTFGSGTRLTVV.

This clonotype came up many times. The rearrangement links TRBV5-1 to TRBJ1-2; no clear D. V lost 3 bases and J lost 2, with 14 bases in between. This CDR3 region has 15 residues. The germline CDR1 and CDR2 sequences are SGHRS and YFSETQ. The CDR3 sequence is CASSSPPTGNYGYTF. CDR3 DNA: TGCGCCAGCAGCTCCCCGCCAACGGGGAACTATGGCTACACCTTC.

In this sample, this clonotype turned up a few times. The rearrangement joins TRBV5-1 to TRBJ1-6; D is unclear. Trimming cost V 3 bases and J 8 bases, with 12 bases left between them. The length of the CDR3 is 14 residues. The germline CDR1 and CDR2 sequences are SGHRS and YFSETQ. In DNA, the CDR3 is TGCGCCAGCAGCTATGACGGGCCGGATTCACCCCTCCACTTT. It specifies CASSYDGPDSPLHF.

This clonotype was counted only a few times. The V gene is TRBV5-1, the J gene TRBJ2-2; 8 nucleotides line up with TRBD1. V lost 4 bases to trimming and J lost 7 bases; unmatched junction nucleotides: 9. The CDR3 spans 15 residues. CDR1 and CDR2 from the germline V gene are SGHRS and YFSETQ. This CDR3 reads CASSTGQGVVGELFF. CDR3 nucleotides: TGCGCCAGCAGCACCGGACAGGGAGTCGTCGGGGAGCTGTTTTTT.